This passage covers 15 T cell receptor beta chains from one sample sequenced in a study of cytomegalovirus exposure and HLA in healthy donors. A multiplex PCR was run with 60 Vbeta primers and 13 Jbeta primers. Libraries were prepared by immunoSEQ multiplex PCR; TCRdb keeps only in-frame clonotypes and omits some of them. The sample includes more than 110,000 clones, 65% to 90% seen only once; the top ten take over 1%. Source material: PBMCs. The receptors derive from a female donor in good health and CMV-seronegative.

V usage is TRBV2 and J usage is TRBJ2-7; 7 positions agree with TRBD1. The length of the CDR3 is 15 residues. Per the germline V gene, CDR1 is SNHLY and CDR2 is FYNNEI. The V gene end was trimmed by 4 bases and the J gene end by 3 bases; junction bases not matched to a gene: 9. The CDR3 bases are TGTGCCAGCAGTGCTCCCCCCGCAGGGGGCTACGAGCAGTACTTC. Its translation is CASSAPPAGGYEQYF.

This chain links TRBV28 with TRBJ2-7; the match to TRBD2 covers 11 bases. The CDR3 is 15 amino acids. Germline assignment: CDR1 MDHEN and CDR2 SYDVKM. The trim removed 3 bases at V and 4 bases at J, leaving 5 bases unmatched. The CDR3: CASSFTSGSTYEQYF. The CDR3 bases are TGTGCCAGCAGTTTTACTAGCGGGAGTACTTACGAGCAGTACTTC.

The chain combines TRBV15 with TRBJ2-5; 7 bases map to TRBD1. The trim removed 5 bases at V and 2 bases at J, leaving 2 bases unmatched. CDR3 length equals 13 residues. The germline V gene encodes CDR1 LNHNV and CDR2 YYDKDF (reference sequence). CDR3 nucleotide sequence: TGTGCCACCAGCGAGGGGGCACAAGAGACCCAGTACTTC. Its protein product is CATSEGAQETQYF.

The chain employs TRBV7-7 and TRBJ2-3, with 7 bases lining up with TRBD2. Germline CDR1 and CDR2: SSHAT and FNYEAQ (reference sequence). With 5 bases clipped from V and 3 bases from J, the junction kept 5 bases outside the gene matches. The CDR3 has 14 amino acids. CDR3 protein: CASSPGGGTDTQYF. The CDR3 coding sequence is TGTGCCAGCAGCCCGGGGGGAGGGACAGATACGCAGTATTTT.

The chain uses TRBV6-6 and TRBJ1-1; TRBD1 matches 7 bases. Looked up from germline, CDR1 is MNHNY and CDR2 is SVGAGI (reference sequence). V trimming: 2 bases; J trimming: 1 base; junction bases outside the gene matches: 4. The CDR3 is made up of 15 amino acids. This CDR3 is CASSYGDSPNTEAFF. The CDR3 DNA reads TGTGCCAGCAGTTACGGGGACAGTCCGAACACTGAAGCTTTCTTT.

The rearrangement joins TRBV6-5 to TRBJ2-7; 7 bases line up with TRBD1. The V segment lost 6 bases and the J segment 5 bases; nucleotides outside the gene matches: 10. Germline V gene lookup returns CDR1 MNHEY and CDR2 SVGAGI. The CDR3 is 14 residues long. The CDR3 protein is CASSPLNRGHEQYF. The DNA of the CDR3 is TGTGCCAGCAGCCCCTTGAACAGGGGACACGAGCAGTACTTC.

The V and J genes are TRBV10-2 and TRBJ2-1; 9 bases agree with TRBD2. The germline CDR1 and CDR2 sequences are WSHSY and SAAADI. Trimming cost V 8 bases and J 4 bases; bases outside gene matches: 9. The CDR3 totals 15 residues. CDR3 nucleotide sequence: TGCGCCAGCGTATCTAGCGGGAAAACATACAATGAGCAGTTCTTC. This gives the protein CASVSSGKTYNEQFF.

The rearrangement joins TRBV15 to TRBJ1-4, with unresolved D. The CDR3 covers 14 residues. V was trimmed by 5 bases and J by 6 bases, leaving 13 bases between them. CDR1 is LNHNV, CDR2 YYDKDF, per germline (reference sequence). In nucleotides, the CDR3 is TGTGCCACCAGCGAGGGAGGAGCTTATGAAAAACTGTTTTTT. This encodes CATSEGGAYEKLFF.

The gene calls are TRBV28 and TRBJ1-4; 9 bases align to TRBD1. V trimming: 6 bases; J trimming: 2 bases; junction bases outside the gene matches: 4. This CDR3 has 15 amino acids. The germline V gene has CDR1 MDHEN and CDR2 SYDVKM. The CDR3 DNA is TGTGCCAGCAGCTATGGGACAGGGACTAATGAAAAACTGTTTTTT. The encoded protein is CASSYGTGTNEKLFF.

The chain links TRBV7-6 to TRBJ2-7, with TRBD1 matching 9 bases. After removal of 5 bases from V and 10 bases from J, the junction contained 6 bases not matched to a gene. The germline V gene has CDR1 SGHVS and CDR2 FNYEAQ. The CDR3 is 12 residues long. In DNA, the CDR3 is TGTGCCAGCAGCCACCCGACAGGGGGACAGTACTTC. It codes for CASSHPTGGQYF.

This clone was counted between two and nine times. The chain combines TRBV28 with TRBJ1-1; no clear D. V was clipped by 10 bases and J by 0 bases, with 12 bases between them. Germline lookup yields CDR1 MDHEN and CDR2 SYDVKM. The CDR3 consists of 13 residues. CDR3 amino acids: CATDKSLNTEAFF. Written as DNA, the CDR3 is TGTGCCACCGACAAGTCCCTGAACACTGAAGCTTTCTTT. Full variable domain (rest looked up from reference TRBV28 and TRBJ1-1): DVKVTQSSRYLVKRTGEKVFLECVQDMDHENMFWYRQDPGLGLRLIYFSYDVKMKEKGDIPEGYSVSREKKERFSLILESASTNQTSMYLCATDKSLNTEAFFGQGTRLTVV.

The chain joins TRBV6-1 to TRBJ1-1; D gene ambiguous. Germline V gives CDR1 MNHNS, CDR2 SASEGT. V was pared by 6 bases and J by 0 bases, with 14 bases between. CDR3 size: 15 residues. CDR3 sequence: CASSASPSMNTEAFF. The CDR3 DNA reads TGTGCCAGCAGCGCTAGTCCTTCAATGAACACTGAAGCTTTCTTT.

This chain links TRBV11-2 with TRBJ2-3, with 12 positions matching TRBD2. J gave up 4 bases and V 7 bases, and 15 bases lay outside the gene matches. Germline CDR1 and CDR2: SGHAT and FQNNGV. The length of the CDR3 is 18 residues. CDR3: CASTGLAGPSGDPDTQYF. CDR3 coding DNA: TGTGCCAGCACCGGACTAGCGGGACCAAGTGGGGACCCAGATACGCAGTATTTT.

This sequence joins TRBV7-6 and TRBJ2-3; 12 bases are a match to TRBD2. With 5 bases clipped from V and 3 bases from J, the junction kept 6 bases outside the gene matches. The length of the CDR3 is 16 residues. Per germline, CDR1 SGHVS and CDR2 FNYEAQ. CDR3 bases: TGTGCCAGCAGCCCCGCGCTAGCGGGAGGGACAGATACGCAGTATTTT. Translation gives CASSPALAGGTDTQYF.

The chain links TRBV2 to TRBJ1-5, with 7 nucleotides matching TRBD1. Unmatched junction bases numbered 11, after V lost 5 bases and J lost 7 bases. Germline lookup yields CDR1 SNHLY and CDR2 FYNNEI. The CDR3 runs 15 residues. CDR3 nucleotide sequence: TGTGCCAGCAGTCGGGACAGAGGGGCGGTGCAGCCCCAGCATTTT. Translating it yields CASSRDRGAVQPQHF.